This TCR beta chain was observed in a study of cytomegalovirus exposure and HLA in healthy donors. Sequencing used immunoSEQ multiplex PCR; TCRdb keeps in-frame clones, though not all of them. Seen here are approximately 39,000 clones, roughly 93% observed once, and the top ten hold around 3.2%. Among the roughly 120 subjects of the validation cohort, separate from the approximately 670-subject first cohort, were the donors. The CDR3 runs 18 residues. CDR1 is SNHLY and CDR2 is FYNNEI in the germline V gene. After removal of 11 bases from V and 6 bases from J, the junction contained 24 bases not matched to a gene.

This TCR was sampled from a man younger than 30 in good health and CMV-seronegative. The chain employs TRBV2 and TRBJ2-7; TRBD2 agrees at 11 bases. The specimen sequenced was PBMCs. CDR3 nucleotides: TGTGCCGTACAGGTGGGGGTTAGCGGGAGGGCCCGGGTCGGCGAGCAGTACTTC. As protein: CAVQVGVSGRARVGEQYF.